The next 3 T cell receptor beta chains were all read from a single sample in a study of T cell responses to AZD1222 COVID-19 vaccine. The assay was immunoSEQ multiplex PCR, and TCRdb's table has in-frame clones only and misses some. The data hold tens of thousands of clones, with about 92% observed a single time. The starting material was peripheral blood, obtained on day 0 of AZD1222 vaccination. The receptors shown here come from an adult in good health.

This chain's CDR3 is CASSSTGSNQPQHF. The CDR3 DNA reads as TGTGCCAGCAGTTCCACAGGGAGCAATCAGCCCCAGCATTTT. This sequence joins TRBV6-2 or TRBV6-3 and TRBJ1-5; maybe TRBD1 (6 bases). The CDR3 length is 14 residues. The germline V gene encodes CDR1 MNHEY and CDR2 SVGEGT. V was pared by 4 bases and J by 1 base, with 8 bases between.

V gene TRBV5-4 combines with J gene TRBJ2-7; 10 nucleotides line up with TRBD1. The V and J ends lost 0 bases and 7 bases, in that order; junction bases with no gene match: 4. Germline lookup yields CDR1 SGHNT and CDR2 YYREEE (reference sequence). The CDR3 loop spans 14 amino acids. CDR3 amino acids: CASSLGDRGDEQYF. CDR3 coding DNA: TGTGCCAGCAGCTTGGGGGACAGGGGTGATGAGCAGTACTTC. Combining the CDR3 with reference TRBV5-4 and TRBJ2-7 gives the whole variable domain ETGVTQSPTHLIKTRGQQVTLRCSSQSGHNTVSWYQQALGQGPQFIFQYYREEENGRGNFPPRFSGLQFPNYSSELNVNALELDDSALYLCASSLGDRGDEQYFGPGTRLTVT.

This clone was observed a handful of times. The genes are TRBV15 and TRBJ1-2; 11 bases map to TRBD1. CDR1 LNHNV and CDR2 YYDKDF come from the germline V gene (reference sequence). With 1 base clipped from V and 5 bases from J, the junction kept 6 bases outside the gene matches. The CDR3 runs to 16 residues. The CDR3 spells CATSRAGTGGLYGYTF. The CDR3 nucleotides are TGTGCCACCAGCAGAGCCGGGACAGGGGGTCTTTATGGCTACACCTTC.